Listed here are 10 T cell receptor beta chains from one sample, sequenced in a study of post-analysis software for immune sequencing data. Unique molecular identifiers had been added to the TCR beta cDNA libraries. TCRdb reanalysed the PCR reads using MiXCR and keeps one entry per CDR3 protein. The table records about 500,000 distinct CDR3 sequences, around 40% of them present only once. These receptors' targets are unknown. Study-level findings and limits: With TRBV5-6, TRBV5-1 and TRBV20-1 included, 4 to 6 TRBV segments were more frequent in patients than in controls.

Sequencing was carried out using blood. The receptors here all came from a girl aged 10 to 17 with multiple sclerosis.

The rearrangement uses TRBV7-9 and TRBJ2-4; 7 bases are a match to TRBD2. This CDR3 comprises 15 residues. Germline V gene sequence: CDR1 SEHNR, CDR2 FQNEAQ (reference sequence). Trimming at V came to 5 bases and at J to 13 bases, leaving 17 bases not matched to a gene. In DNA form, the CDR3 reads TGTGCCAGCAGCCTACCTGGACTAGATAAGTACGGGCAGTACTTC. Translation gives CASSLPGLDKYGQYF.

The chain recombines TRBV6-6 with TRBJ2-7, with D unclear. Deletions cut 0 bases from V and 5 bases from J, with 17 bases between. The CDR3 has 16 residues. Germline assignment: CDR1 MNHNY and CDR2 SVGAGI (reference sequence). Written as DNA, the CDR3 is TGTGCCAGCAGTTACTCGTTTTATCCTAAGTCTGACGAGCAGTACTTC. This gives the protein CASSYSFYPKSDEQYF.

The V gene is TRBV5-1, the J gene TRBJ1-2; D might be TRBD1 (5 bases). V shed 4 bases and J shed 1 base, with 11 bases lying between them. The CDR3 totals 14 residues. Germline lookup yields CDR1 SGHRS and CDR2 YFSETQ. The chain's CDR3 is CASSEGLINYGYTF. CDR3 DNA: TGCGCCAGCAGCGAGGGACTCATTAACTATGGCTACACCTTC.

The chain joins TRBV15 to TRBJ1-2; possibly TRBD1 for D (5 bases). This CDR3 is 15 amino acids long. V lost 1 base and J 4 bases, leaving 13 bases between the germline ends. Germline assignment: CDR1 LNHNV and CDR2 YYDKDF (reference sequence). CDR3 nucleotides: TGTGCCACCAGCAGAGCTGCCCAGGGAGTCTATGGCTACACCTTC. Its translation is CATSRAAQGVYGYTF.

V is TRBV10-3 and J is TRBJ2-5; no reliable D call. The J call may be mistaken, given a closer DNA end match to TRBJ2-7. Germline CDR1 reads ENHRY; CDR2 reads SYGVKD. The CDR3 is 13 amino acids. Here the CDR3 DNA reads TGTGCCATCAGTGATACGGTCTCGGGCGAGCAGTACTTC. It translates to CAISDTVSGEQYF.

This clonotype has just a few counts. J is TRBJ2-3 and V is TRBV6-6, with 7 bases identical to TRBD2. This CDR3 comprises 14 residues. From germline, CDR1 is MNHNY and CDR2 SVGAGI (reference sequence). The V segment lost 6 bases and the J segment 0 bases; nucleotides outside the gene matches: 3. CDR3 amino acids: CASRSSGSTDTQYF. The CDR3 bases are TGTGCCAGCAGGAGTAGCGGGAGCACAGATACGCAGTATTTT.

CDR3 loop: CASSQAGARNEQFF. The CDR3 DNA reads as TGCGCCAGCAGCCAGGCGGGAGCTAGGAATGAGCAGTTCTTC. The chain is built from TRBV4-1 and TRBJ2-1; 7 positions agree with TRBD2. The CDR3 runs to 14 residues. The V gene end was trimmed by 3 bases and the J gene end by 7 bases; junction bases not matched to a gene: 6. CDR1 is MGHRA and CDR2 is YSYEKL in the germline V gene.

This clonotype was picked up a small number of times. The CDR3 coding sequence is TGCAGTGCTAGAAAAGGACAGGGTCTCCTTAACTATGGCTACACCTTC. Its protein is CSARKGQGLLNYGYTF. The V call is TRBV20-1, the J call TRBJ1-2; the match to TRBD1 covers 8 bases. Germline V CDR1 and CDR2: DFQATT, SNEGSKA (reference sequence). The V segment lost 2 bases and the J segment 1 base; nucleotides outside the gene matches: 9. The CDR3 spans 16 residues.

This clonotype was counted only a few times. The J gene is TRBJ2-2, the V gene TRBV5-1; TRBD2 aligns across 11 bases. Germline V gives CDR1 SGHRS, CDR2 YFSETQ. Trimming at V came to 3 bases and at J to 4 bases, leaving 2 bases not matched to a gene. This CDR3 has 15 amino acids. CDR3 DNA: TGCGCCAGCAGCTCGACTAGCGGGACCACCGGGGAGCTGTTTTTT. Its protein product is CASSSTSGTTGELFF. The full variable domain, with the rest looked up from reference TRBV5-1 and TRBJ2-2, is KAGVTQTPRYLIKTRGQQVTLSCSPISGHRSVSWYQQTPGQGLQFLFEYFSETQRNKGNFPGRFSGRQFSNSRSEMNVSTLELGDSALYLCASSSTSGTTGELFFGEGSRLTVL.

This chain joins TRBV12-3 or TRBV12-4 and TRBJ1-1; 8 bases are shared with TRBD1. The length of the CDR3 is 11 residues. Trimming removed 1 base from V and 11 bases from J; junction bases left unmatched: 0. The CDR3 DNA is TGTGCCAGCAGTTTAGGGACAGGGGCTTTCTTT. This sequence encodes CASSLGTGAFF.